The rows below give T cell receptor beta chains drawn from one sample of a study of T cell repertoires in cytomegalovirus infection. TCRdb itself ran the reads through MiXCR, one entry per CDR3 protein. The sample yields more than 110,000 distinct CDR3 sequences, more than 30% seen once. No antigen has been identified for these receptors. The specimen comprised CD8+ T cells from cultured PBMCs, sampled from culture after CMV antigen stimulation. All receptors come from a human donor in good health (CMV status not recorded). Some clones in this sample may be carry-over from other donors' samples. The CDR3 runs from the conserved cysteine through the conserved F or W. The D gene is left open where the match is weak. Clone size is given for some rows only: seen once, a few or many times, or a class if the clone is expanded.

abundance: NA; d_gene: NA; j_gene: TRBJ1-5; v_gene: TRBV15; CDR3nt: TGTGCCACCAGCAGAGGAAGGGCCGGCAATCAGCCCCAGCATTTT; CDR3aa: CATSRGRAGNQPQHF
abundance: few; d_gene: NA; j_gene: TRBJ1-2; v_gene: TRBV19; CDR3nt: TGTGCCAGTAAGATTCCGGCCTATGGCTACACCTTC; CDR3aa: CASKIPAYGYTF
abundance: many; d_gene: TRBD2; j_gene: TRBJ2-1; v_gene: TRBV6-4; CDR3nt: TGTGCCAGCAGTGAGACTAGCGGGGGGGGAAACAATGAGCAGTTCTTC; CDR3aa: CASSETSGGGNNEQFF
abundance: NA; d_gene: NA; j_gene: TRBJ2-2; v_gene: TRBV27; CDR3nt: TGTGCCAGCACCCAGGAGGGGATGGGGACCGGGGAGCTGTTTTTT; CDR3aa: CASTQEGMGTGELFF
abundance: few; d_gene: NA; j_gene: TRBJ1-2; v_gene: TRBV4-1; CDR3nt: TGCGCCAGCAGCCAAGAACTCAGAACTTTGGATTCTGGCTACACCTTC; CDR3aa: CASSQELRTLDSGYTF
abundance: few; d_gene: NA; j_gene: TRBJ1-6; v_gene: TRBV20-1; CDR3nt: TGCAGTGCTAGAGAGCCCACCGGGCGGAGCTCCTATAATTCACCCCTCCACTTT; CDR3aa: CSAREPTGRSSYNSPLHF
abundance: once; d_gene: NA; j_gene: TRBJ2-1; v_gene: TRBV10-2; CDR3nt: TGCGCCAGCACCTCGCCGGGAGCATCCGTTGAGCAGTTCTTC; CDR3aa: CASTSPGASVEQFF
abundance: few; d_gene: NA; j_gene: TRBJ2-1; v_gene: TRBV4-2; CDR3nt: TGTGCCAGCAGCGACCTTTCAAAGGGGTCCTACAATGAGCAGTTCTTC; CDR3aa: CASSDLSKGSYNEQFF
abundance: NA; d_gene: NA; j_gene: TRBJ2-7; v_gene: TRBV7-6; CDR3nt: TGTGCCAGCAGCTTTGCAGGCTCCTACGAGCAGTACTTC; CDR3aa: CASSFAGSYEQYF
abundance: many; d_gene: TRBD2; j_gene: TRBJ2-1; v_gene: TRBV20-1; CDR3nt: TGCAGTGCACCGGGACTAGCGGGGCCATACAATGAGCAGTTCTTC; CDR3aa: CSAPGLAGPYNEQFF
abundance: NA; d_gene: NA; j_gene: TRBJ2-1; v_gene: TRBV7-9; CDR3nt: TGTGCCAGCAGTGGGGGGCCACTAGTAGCAGGCTACAATGAGCAGTTCTTC; CDR3aa: CASSGGPLVAGYNEQFF
abundance: few; d_gene: TRBD2; j_gene: TRBJ2-1; v_gene: TRBV7-9; CDR3nt: TGTGCCAGCAGCCCAGGACTAGCGGGGGGGATGGATAATGAGCAGTTCTTC; CDR3aa: CASSPGLAGGMDNEQFF
abundance: many; d_gene: NA; j_gene: TRBJ2-1; v_gene: TRBV6-5; CDR3nt: TGTGCCAGCAGTTCCCTTACCCACTACAATGAGCAGTTCTTC; CDR3aa: CASSSLTHYNEQFF
abundance: many; d_gene: NA; j_gene: TRBJ2-7; v_gene: TRBV12-3/TRBV12-4; CDR3nt: TGTGCCAGCAGCACCCACGGCGCGTCCTACGAGCAGTACTTC; CDR3aa: CASSTHGASYEQYF
abundance: NA; d_gene: NA; j_gene: TRBJ2-3; v_gene: TRBV7-8; CDR3nt: TGTGCCAGCAGCCCCGGGGCAGCCTCCTTCTTAAGGACAGATACGCAGTATTTT; CDR3aa: CASSPGAASFLRTDTQYF
abundance: NA; d_gene: TRBD1; j_gene: TRBJ2-6; v_gene: TRBV27; CDR3nt: TGTGCCAGCAGTTTAACAGGGGCCGGGGCCAACGTCCTGACTTTC; CDR3aa: CASSLTGAGANVLTF
abundance: few; d_gene: NA; j_gene: TRBJ2-2; v_gene: TRBV11-2; CDR3nt: TGTGCCAGCAGCTTACTGGCATCCGGGGAGCTGTTTTTT; CDR3aa: CASSLLASGELFF
abundance: NA; d_gene: NA; j_gene: TRBJ1-2; v_gene: TRBV19; CDR3nt: TGTGCCAGTAGTACGGGGGCCAACTATGGCTACACCTTC; CDR3aa: CASSTGANYGYTF
abundance: NA; d_gene: NA; j_gene: TRBJ1-2; v_gene: TRBV27; CDR3nt: TGTGCCAGCAGCCTTAGTACGGGGAATGGCTACACCTTC; CDR3aa: CASSLSTGNGYTF
abundance: few; d_gene: NA; j_gene: TRBJ1-1; v_gene: TRBV7-6; CDR3nt: TGTGCCAGCAGCTTAGCGCCCCTAGGGTACACTGAAGCTTTCTTT; CDR3aa: CASSLAPLGYTEAFF
abundance: NA; d_gene: TRBD2; j_gene: TRBJ2-7; v_gene: TRBV7-9; CDR3nt: TGTGCCACAGGGAGGGTCGGAGACGAGCAGTACTTC; CDR3aa: CATGRVGDEQYF
abundance: few; d_gene: TRBD1; j_gene: TRBJ1-1; v_gene: TRBV7-6; CDR3nt: TGTGCCAGCAGCTGGGGACAGGGGGCTGCTGAAGCTTTCTTT; CDR3aa: CASSWGQGAAEAFF
abundance: NA; d_gene: NA; j_gene: TRBJ2-7; v_gene: TRBV7-2; CDR3nt: TGTGCCAGCACCCGACCGGACAGAAACTACGAGCAGTACTTC; CDR3aa: CASTRPDRNYEQYF
abundance: NA; d_gene: NA; j_gene: TRBJ2-3; v_gene: TRBV4-1; CDR3nt: TGCGCCAGCAGCCAAACTGGTGTGGCAGATACGCAGTATTTT; CDR3aa: CASSQTGVADTQYF
abundance: NA; d_gene: NA; j_gene: TRBJ1-1; v_gene: TRBV12-3/TRBV12-4; CDR3nt: TGTGCCAGCACCATTTATGACCGAATCACTGAAGCTTTCTTT; CDR3aa: CASTIYDRITEAFF
abundance: NA; d_gene: NA; j_gene: TRBJ2-7; v_gene: TRBV7-9; CDR3nt: TGTGCCAGCAGCCATGACTTTGGGACATTCTTCTACGAGCAGTACTTC; CDR3aa: CASSHDFGTFFYEQYF
abundance: many; d_gene: TRBD1; j_gene: TRBJ2-3; v_gene: TRBV11-1; CDR3nt: TGTGCCAGCAGCTTCGACAGGGGGCGCACAGATACGCAGTATTTT; CDR3aa: CASSFDRGRTDTQYF
abundance: few; d_gene: NA; j_gene: TRBJ2-7; v_gene: TRBV7-9; CDR3nt: TGTGCCAGCAGCAGCTCCCCCAAGGACGGGGCCGAAACTAACTCCTACGAGCAGTACTTC; CDR3aa: CASSSSPKDGAETNSYEQYF
abundance: once; d_gene: NA; j_gene: TRBJ1-1; v_gene: TRBV30; CDR3nt: TGTGCCTGGAGTGTAGTGGGGCCCGAAGCTTTCTTT; CDR3aa: CAWSVVGPEAFF
abundance: NA; d_gene: NA; j_gene: TRBJ2-7; v_gene: TRBV27; CDR3nt: TGTGCCAGCATTCTAGGGGCCCCGGAAACGGGCGAGCAGTACTTC; CDR3aa: CASILGAPETGEQYF
abundance: few; d_gene: TRBD2; j_gene: TRBJ2-5; v_gene: TRBV5-6; CDR3nt: TGTGCCAGCAGCTTCTGGAGCGGGGGGGCCTGGGAGACCCAGTACTTC; CDR3aa: CASSFWSGGAWETQYF
abundance: NA; d_gene: NA; j_gene: TRBJ2-5; v_gene: TRBV2; CDR3nt: TGTGCCAGCAGTCTCCCCGGGACCAAAGGCGGCGAGACCCAGTACTTC; CDR3aa: CASSLPGTKGGETQYF